This T cell receptor (beta chain) was identified during a study of blood T cell repertoires in COVID-19. Measured with immunoSEQ multiplex PCR; TCRdb has only the in-frame clones, and not every one. Of approximately 300,000 clones listed, 85% to 90% are singletons. The J segment lost 2 bases and the V segment lost 0 bases, leaving 1 base of the junction unmatched. The length of the CDR3 is 15 residues. Germline V gene lookup returns CDR1 MGHRA and CDR2 YSYEKL. The rearrangement links TRBV4-1 to TRBJ1-3; 7 bases are a match to TRBD1. The sequencing input was PBMCs or T cells enriched from blood (not recorded which). This sequence originates from a woman aged 25 to 45 who had recovered from COVID-19. The CDR3 reads CASSQDGTAGNTIYF. CDR3 sequence (DNA): TGCGCCAGCAGCCAAGACGGGACAGCTGGAAACACCATATATTTT.